The present TCR beta chain was sequenced within a study of T cell changes during pregnancy in multiple sclerosis. The repertoire was sequenced with immunoSEQ multiplex PCR; TCRdb's copy has only in-frame clones and lacks some. The data hold approximately 85,000 clones, with 85% to 95% observed a single time. V was pared by 2 bases and J by 4 bases, with 9 bases of the junction left unmatched. CDR1 SGHRS and CDR2 YFSETQ come from the germline V gene. CDR3 length equals 17 residues. The clonotype was recovered from a female donor with multiple sclerosis, enrolled in a pregnancy study. Here the sequenced sample was peripheral blood, taken in the third trimester of pregnancy. The chain couples TRBV5-1 to TRBJ2-3; TRBD2 matches at 11 bases. Here the CDR3 reads CASSLSGLAGDPDTQYF. The CDR3 DNA follows: TGCGCCAGCAGCTTATCAGGACTAGCGGGTGATCCAGATACGCAGTATTTT.